Listed below are T cell receptor beta chains from one sample, sequenced in a study of T-cell memory formation after mild COVID-19. MiXCR, applied by TCRdb to the 5' RACE reads, yields one record per CDR3 protein. The data show fewer than 500,000 distinct CDR3 sequences, around a quarter seen once. The sample comprised PBMCs or a T cell subset sorted from them (not recorded which). The receptors originated from an adult woman who had mild COVID-19 (a few samples of this study predate the infection). Cell type and time point are not known. CDR3s include the opening cysteine and the closing phenylalanine or tryptophan.

j_call,v_call,cdr3_aa
TRBJ2-7,TRBV11-2,CASSLDTSFALF
TRBJ1-1,TRBV18,CASSRQADEAFF
TRBJ2-3,TRBV5-1,CASSLNRAEDTQYF
TRBJ2-3,TRBV18,CASSPRVAGFTDTQYF
TRBJ2-7,TRBV6-2/TRBV6-3,CASSSAGVSYEQYF
TRBJ2-5,TRBV20-1,CSARAPSGGQETQYF
TRBJ2-3,TRBV7-6,CASSLGSGAYHTDTQYF
TRBJ2-2,TRBV12-3/TRBV12-4,CASRPSGRNTGELFF
TRBJ2-3,TRBV5-1,CASSLERPGDTQYF
TRBJ1-2,TRBV7-2,CASSSDRVYLQGGGYTF
TRBJ2-2,TRBV18,CASSPLPGGFTGELFF
TRBJ2-5,TRBV4-1,CASSQEGRVQETQYF
TRBJ2-7,TRBV6-5,CASRHKADTTYEQYF
TRBJ2-2,TRBV24-1,CATSPTTGFDTGELFF
TRBJ2-1,TRBV4-1,CASSLGTSGGGEQFF
TRBJ2-7,TRBV29-1,CSVRTANLYEQYF
TRBJ2-7,TRBV5-1,CASSPTAAQTYEQYF
TRBJ2-4,TRBV5-4,CASSPKMGQGVDIQYF
TRBJ2-7,TRBV4-1,CASSQDPRLRARTYEQYF
TRBJ2-3,TRBV9,CASSFNGGPGADTQYF
TRBJ2-5,TRBV7-3,CASSLNPDTGKETQYF
TRBJ1-1,TRBV4-3,CASSQDQRRNTEAFF